Listed below are T cell receptor beta chains from one sample, sequenced in a study of response to subunit inactivated influenza vaccine. MiXCR was run by TCRdb on the RT-PCR reads, yielding one entry per CDR3 protein. The profile covers about 500,000 distinct CDR3 sequences, with 15% to 20% appearing a single time and less than 4% taken by the ten largest. This specimen was CD4+ T cells sorted from PBMCs, taken less than 25 months after vaccination. Receptors were obtained from a man between 50 and 69 years old who received an inactivated influenza vaccine. The CDR3 runs from the conserved cysteine through the conserved F or W. The order of the fields is V gene, J gene, clone size, D gene, CDR3 protein, CDR3 DNA. A D gene is named only where the DNA matches it firmly. The size of a clone is reported for some rows only, either as once, few or many, or as a class for expanded clones.

TRBV18	TRBJ2-6	-	TRBD2	CASSPIAGGLTGANVLTF	TGTGCCAGCTCACCAATAGCGGGAGGTCTCACTGGGGCCAACGTCCTGACTTTC
TRBV20-1	TRBJ2-2	-	TRBD2	CSARGKSGRTGELFF	TGCAGTGCTAGAGGGAAAAGCGGGAGAACCGGGGAGCTGTTTTTT
TRBV24-1	TRBJ2-7	few	TRBD1	CATSTGGPSYEQYF	TGTGCCACCAGTACAGGGGGGCCGTCCTACGAGCAGTACTTC
TRBV6-1	TRBJ1-1	few	-	CASRAQMNTEAFF	TGTGCCAGCAGGGCACAGATGAACACTGAAGCTTTCTTT
TRBV20-1	TRBJ2-1	few	-	CSARDHRRYYNEQFF	TGCAGTGCTAGAGATCACAGGCGGTACTACAATGAGCAGTTCTTC
TRBV25-1	TRBJ2-1	few	-	CASSTPTGISYNEQFF	TGTGCCAGCAGTACCCCTACAGGCATCTCCTACAATGAGCAGTTCTTC
TRBV10-3	TRBJ2-1	-	-	CAISERGVSPSYNEQFF	TGTGCCATCAGTGAAAGGGGAGTGAGCCCTTCCTACAATGAGCAGTTCTTC
TRBV29-1	TRBJ2-1	-	-	CSVEAQRAEQFF	TGCAGCGTTGAAGCCCAACGGGCAGAGCAGTTCTTC
TRBV6-1	TRBJ1-2	many	TRBD1	CASSGPGQTNYGYTF	TGTGCCAGCAGTGGACCGGGACAGACTAACTATGGCTACACCTTC
TRBV9	TRBJ2-6	few	-	CASSVEGAGANVLTF	TGTGCCAGCAGCGTAGAAGGGGCTGGGGCCAACGTCCTGACTTTC
TRBV27	TRBJ2-7	few	-	CASSLRAGVPYEQYF	TGTGCCAGCAGTTTACGTGCAGGGGTGCCCTACGAGCAGTACTTC
TRBV3-1	TRBJ2-7	-	-	CASSPTGLVGKAQYF	TGTGCCAGCAGCCCAACGGGGCTAGTGGGTAAGGCGCAGTACTTC
TRBV6-1	TRBJ1-5	few	TRBD1	CASSTRTGLDNQPQHF	TGTGCCAGCAGTACCCGGACAGGGTTGGACAATCAGCCCCAGCATTTT
TRBV10-3	TRBJ2-4	-	TRBD2	CAISEPTSGGANIQYF	TGTGCCATCAGTGAGCCGACTAGCGGGGGGGCCAACATTCAGTACTTC
TRBV7-2	TRBJ2-5	-	TRBD1	CASSRWGQGTETQYF	TGTGCCAGCAGCCGATGGGGACAGGGTACAGAGACCCAGTACTTC
TRBV30	TRBJ2-5	few	TRBD2	CAWSSLGLAGETQYF	TGTGCCTGGAGTTCTCTCGGACTAGCTGGGGAGACCCAGTACTTC
TRBV20-1	TRBJ2-7	-	-	CSARYGNAYEQYF	TGCAGTGCTAGATACGGGAACGCCTACGAGCAGTACTTC